The clone carrying this T cell receptor beta chain has only a few counts. No antigen is known for it. These data belong to a study of blood T cells in healthy people across ages. On the study more broadly: In model experiments, template switching was able to capture about one barcoded beta molecule for every two T cells that were present.

Donation came from healthy Caucasian individuals in Russia who were aged about 6 to 95. Isolation recovered at least 7 million PBMCs from every sample. Primers used in a second PCR of about 7 to 12 cycles were a sample-barcoded 5' primer and a J-beta primer mix. MiXCR was run by TCRdb on the 5' RACE reads, yielding one entry per CDR3 protein. Among 1,800,000 or so distinct CDR3 sequences listed, about two fifths were seen once. Between the trimmed V and J ends, which lost 8 bases and 5 bases, there was a span of 21 bases. CDR1 and CDR2 (germline): DFQATT, SNEGSKA (reference sequence). The CDR3 runs 14 residues. Regarding the study as a whole: Fewer expanded clones and more diversity marked long-lived versus aged donors.

Sequencing was carried out using blood. The chain links TRBV20-1 to TRBJ2-5, with D perhaps TRBD1 (6 bases). The receptor was derived from a human donor in good health. CDR3 nucleotides: TGCAGTAAAACTGCTAAGGGGGAATACGAGACCCAGTACTTC. Its protein product is CSKTAKGEYETQYF.